The rows below give T cell receptor beta chains drawn from one sample of a study of Graves' ophthalmopathy and Graves' hyperthyroidism. In TCRdb, the multiplex PCR reads were re-called with MiXCR into one record per CDR3 protein. Among 300,000 to 500,000 distinct CDR3 sequences, over 15% were seen once, and the ten largest hold 7%. The sample comprised peripheral blood. These receptor sequences come from a woman in her late teens or twenties with stable Graves' hyperthyroidism. Both conserved end residues are part of each CDR3. Fields, in order: D gene, CDR3 length, clone size, J gene, V gene, CDR3 protein, CDR3 DNA. D genes are given only for firm matches. Clone size appears in some rows only: once, few, many, or a class for an expanded clone.

NA	15	few	TRBJ1-1	TRBV9	CASSSTDGLNTEAFF	TGTGCCAGCAGCTCTACTGACGGTTTGAACACTGAAGCTTTCTTT
TRBD1	12	many	TRBJ2-7	TRBV20-1	CSANQGAYEQYF	TGCAGTGCTAATCAGGGGGCCTACGAGCAGTACTTC
NA	16	many	TRBJ2-3	TRBV7-8	CASMGLIHFGTDTQYF	TGTGCCAGCATGGGGTTAATACACTTCGGCACAGATACGCAGTATTTT
TRBD1	14	many	TRBJ1-5	TRBV24-1	CATSDETGVQPQHF	TGTGCCACCAGTGACGAGACAGGGGTTCAGCCCCAGCATTTT
TRBD1	16	NA	TRBJ1-5	TRBV6-1	CASRPNPGGKGQPQHF	TGTGCCAGCAGACCAAACCCAGGGGGCAAGGGGCAGCCCCAGCATTTT
NA	18	many	TRBJ1-5	TRBV12-3/TRBV12-4	CASSRGREGGLINQPQHF	TGTGCCAGCAGTAGGGGAAGGGAGGGAGGCCTCATCAATCAGCCCCAGCATTTT
NA	11	many	TRBJ1-1	TRBV6-2/TRBV6-3	CATDRGTEAFF	TGTGCCACAGACCGGGGGACTGAAGCTTTCTTT
TRBD1	18	many	TRBJ1-2	TRBV7-2	CASSLASGKTGNLYGYTF	TGTGCCAGCAGCTTAGCATCGGGGAAGACAGGGAACCTCTATGGCTACACCTTC
NA	15	few	TRBJ1-1	TRBV3-1	CASSHARGGNTEAFF	TGTGCCAGCAGCCACGCCCGGGGAGGGAACACTGAAGCTTTCTTT
TRBD1	13	many	TRBJ1-2	TRBV19	CASSWDRQPGYTF	TGTGCCAGTAGTTGGGACAGGCAGCCCGGCTACACCTTC
NA	15	NA	TRBJ1-3	TRBV11-2	CASSPLGRGGNTIYF	TGTGCCAGCAGCCCCCTAGGCAGGGGTGGAAACACCATATATTTT
NA	12	NA	TRBJ1-2	TRBV6-1	CASSATYYGYTF	TGTGCCAGCAGCGCGACCTACTATGGCTACACCTTC
NA	15	NA	TRBJ2-5	TRBV18	CASSPSSANQETQYF	TGTGCCAGCTCACCATCGTCGGCGAACCAAGAGACCCAGTACTTC
NA	12	many	TRBJ1-2	TRBV7-2	CASTTLGPRYTF	TGTGCCAGCACCACCCTAGGCCCCCGGTACACCTTC
NA	15	many	TRBJ1-1	TRBV28	CASSSAPGENTEAFF	TGTGCCAGCAGTTCTGCCCCAGGGGAGAACACTGAAGCTTTCTTT
NA	15	NA	TRBJ2-2	TRBV5-1	CASSSGHTPTGELFF	TGCGCCAGCAGCTCCGGACATACGCCCACCGGGGAGCTGTTTTTT
TRBD1	15	many	TRBJ1-2	TRBV5-1	CASSPGTGPNDGYTF	TGCGCCAGCAGCCCCGGGACAGGGCCGAATGATGGCTACACCTTC
NA	16	NA	TRBJ1-2	TRBV6-1	CASSDWNFRDTDGYTF	TGTGCCAGCAGTGATTGGAACTTCAGGGACACAGACGGCTACACCTTC
NA	11	many	TRBJ1-1	TRBV7-3	CASSNGKGAFF	TGTGCCAGCAGTAACGGAAAGGGAGCTTTCTTT
TRBD1	19	NA	TRBJ1-2	TRBV3-1	CASSRSQGRNRAANYGYTF	TGTGCCAGCAGCCGCTCACAGGGGAGGAATCGGGCAGCTAACTATGGCTACACCTTC
NA	13	many	TRBJ1-1	TRBV6-5	CASSYSREGQTFF	TGTGCCAGCAGTTACTCGAGGGAGGGTCAAACTTTCTTT
NA	14	many	TRBJ1-1	TRBV25-1	CASSERLKGTEAFF	TGTGCCAGCAGTGAGCGGCTCAAGGGCACTGAAGCTTTCTTT
NA	15	many	TRBJ1-2	TRBV4-2	CASSQEIGIGYGYTF	TGTGCCAGCAGCCAAGAGATAGGGATCGGCTATGGCTACACCTTC
TRBD2	14	many	TRBJ2-5	TRBV7-9	CASSAGLARETQYF	TGTGCCAGCAGCGCGGGACTAGCGAGAGAGACCCAGTACTTC
TRBD2	12	NA	TRBJ2-7	TRBV6-1	CASRGGFYEQYF	TGTGCCAGCCGGGGGGGGTTCTACGAGCAGTACTTC
TRBD1	13	many	TRBJ1-1	TRBV5-1	CASSLGGVAEAFF	TGCGCCAGCAGCTTAGGGGGCGTTGCTGAAGCTTTCTTT
NA	15	many	TRBJ2-7	TRBV9	CASSVVASPLYEQYF	TGTGCCAGCAGCGTAGTCGCGTCCCCTCTATACGAGCAGTACTTC
NA	13	many	TRBJ2-5	TRBV7-2	CASSFSTLETQYF	TGTGCCAGCAGCTTCAGCACCCTGGAGACCCAGTACTTC
TRBD1	14	many	TRBJ2-7	TRBV29-1	CSVYPPDRVVEQYF	TGCAGCGTTTATCCCCCTGACAGGGTGGTAGAGCAGTACTTC
NA	19	many	TRBJ2-2	TRBV12-3/TRBV12-4	CASSLGLGRGSANTGELFF	TGTGCCAGCAGTTTGGGCCTAGGGAGAGGGTCCGCGAACACCGGGGAGCTGTTTTTT
TRBD2	15	many	TRBJ2-7	TRBV27	CASSWGRGDSYEQYF	TGTGCCAGCAGTTGGGGGCGGGGGGACTCCTACGAGCAGTACTTC
TRBD1	16	NA	TRBJ1-1	TRBV5-6	CASSFRGGHMNTEAFF	TGTGCCAGCAGCTTTAGAGGGGGCCATATGAACACTGAAGCTTTCTTT
TRBD1	18	many	TRBJ1-3	TRBV6-2/TRBV6-3	CASSYRLPGQGAGNTIYF	TGTGCCAGCAGTTACCGCCTACCGGGACAGGGGGCTGGAAACACCATATATTTT
NA	12	many	TRBJ1-5	TRBV12-3/TRBV12-4	CASSFTMGPQHF	TGTGCCAGCAGCTTTACAATGGGCCCCCAGCATTTT
NA	12	many	TRBJ1-5	TRBV28	CASNLGNQPQHF	TGTGCCAGCAATCTCGGCAATCAGCCCCAGCATTTT
NA	15	many	TRBJ2-6	TRBV12-3/TRBV12-4	CASSLSGFGANVLTF	TGTGCCAGCAGTTTATCTGGGTTCGGGGCCAACGTCCTGACTTTC
NA	16	NA	TRBJ1-3	TRBV18	CASSRLLTGSGNTIYF	TGTGCCAGCTCACGGCTTCTAACAGGATCTGGAAACACCATATATTTT